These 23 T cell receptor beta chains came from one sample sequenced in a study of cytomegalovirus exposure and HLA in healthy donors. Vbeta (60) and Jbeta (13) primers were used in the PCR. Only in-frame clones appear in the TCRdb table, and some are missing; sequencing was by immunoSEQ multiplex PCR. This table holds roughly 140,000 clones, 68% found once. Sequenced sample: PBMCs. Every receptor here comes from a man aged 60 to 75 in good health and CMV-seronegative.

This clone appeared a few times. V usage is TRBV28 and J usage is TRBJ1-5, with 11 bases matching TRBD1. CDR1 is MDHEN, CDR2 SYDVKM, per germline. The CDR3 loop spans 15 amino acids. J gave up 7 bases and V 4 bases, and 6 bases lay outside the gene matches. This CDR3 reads CASSSSGTGGQPQHF. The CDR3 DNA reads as TGTGCCAGCAGTTCGTCCGGGACAGGGGGACAGCCCCAGCATTTT.

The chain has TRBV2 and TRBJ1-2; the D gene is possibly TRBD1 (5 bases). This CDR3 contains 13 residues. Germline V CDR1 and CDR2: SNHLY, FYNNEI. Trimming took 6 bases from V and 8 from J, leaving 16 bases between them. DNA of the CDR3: TGTGCCAGCAGGGCCCTGGGGGGGGACGGCTACACCTTC. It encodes CASRALGGDGYTF.

The CDR3 sequence is CASSGTGRSGNTIYF. The DNA of the CDR3 is TGTGCCAGCAGTGGGACAGGCCGCTCTGGAAACACCATATATTTT. This chain connects TRBV28 to TRBJ1-3; TRBD1 matches 8 bases. This CDR3 has 15 residues. Germline V gives CDR1 MDHEN, CDR2 SYDVKM. V lost 5 bases, J lost 0 bases, and 3 bases stayed unmatched. The full variable domain, its missing parts supplied by reference TRBV28 and TRBJ1-3, is DVKVTQSSRYLVKRTGEKVFLECVQDMDHENMFWYRQDPGLGLRLIYFSYDVKMKEKGDIPEGYSVSREKKERFSLILESASTNQTSMYLCASSGTGRSGNTIYFGEGSWLTVV.

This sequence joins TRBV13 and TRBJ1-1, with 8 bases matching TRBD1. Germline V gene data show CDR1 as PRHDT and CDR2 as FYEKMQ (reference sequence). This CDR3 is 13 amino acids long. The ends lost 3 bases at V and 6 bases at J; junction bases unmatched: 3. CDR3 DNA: TGTGCCAGCAGCTTGACAGGGGTCTCTGAAGCTTTCTTT. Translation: CASSLTGVSEAFF.

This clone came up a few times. CDR3: CASSLRTQGAGGELFF. Here the CDR3 DNA reads TGTGCCAGCAGCTTAAGAACACAGGGGGCCGGAGGGGAGCTGTTTTTT. V usage is TRBV5-5 and J usage is TRBJ2-2; TRBD1 matches at 9 bases. Unmatched junction bases numbered 10, after V lost 2 bases and J lost 8 bases. Per the germline V gene, CDR1 is SGHKS and CDR2 is YYEKEE (reference sequence). The CDR3 is 16 amino acids.

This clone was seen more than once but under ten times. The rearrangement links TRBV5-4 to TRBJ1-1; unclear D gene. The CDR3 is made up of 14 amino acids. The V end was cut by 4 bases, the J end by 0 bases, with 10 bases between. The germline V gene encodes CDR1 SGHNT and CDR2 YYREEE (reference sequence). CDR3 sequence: CASSLTGVNTEAFF. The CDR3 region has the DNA TGTGCCAGCAGCCTCACGGGAGTGAACACTGAAGCTTTCTTT.

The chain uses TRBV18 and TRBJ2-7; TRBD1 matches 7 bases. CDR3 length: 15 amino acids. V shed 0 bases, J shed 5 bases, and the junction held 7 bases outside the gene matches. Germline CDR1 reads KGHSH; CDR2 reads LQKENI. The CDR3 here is CASSPPVGQADEQYF. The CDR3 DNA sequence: TGTGCCAGCTCACCACCGGTCGGACAGGCCGACGAGCAGTACTTC. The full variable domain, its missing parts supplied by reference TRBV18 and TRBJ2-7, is NAGVMQNPRHLVRRRGQEARLRCSPMKGHSHVYWYRQLPEEGLKFMVYLQKENIIDESGMPKERFSAEFPKEGPSILRIQQVVRGDSAAYFCASSPPVGQADEQYFGPGTRLTVT.

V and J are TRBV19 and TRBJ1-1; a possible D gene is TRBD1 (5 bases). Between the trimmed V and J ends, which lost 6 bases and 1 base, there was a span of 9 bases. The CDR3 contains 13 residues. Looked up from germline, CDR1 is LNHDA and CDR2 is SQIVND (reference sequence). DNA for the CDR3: TGTGCCAGTAGGGGGGAGGGGAACACTGAAGCTTTCTTT. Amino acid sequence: CASRGEGNTEAFF.

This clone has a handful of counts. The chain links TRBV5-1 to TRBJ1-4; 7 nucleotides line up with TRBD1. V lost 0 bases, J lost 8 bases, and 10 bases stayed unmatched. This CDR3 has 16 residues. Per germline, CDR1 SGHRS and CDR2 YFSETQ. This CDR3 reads CASSLAPDRVDEKLFF. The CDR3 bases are TGCGCCAGCAGCTTGGCCCCAGACAGGGTAGACGAAAAACTGTTTTTT.

The CDR3 spells CATSDSPSYEQYF. The CDR3, as DNA: TGTGCCACCTCCGACAGTCCTTCGTACGAGCAGTACTTC. The chain recombines TRBV5-8 with TRBJ2-7; a possible D gene is TRBD1 (5 bases). V lost 9 bases and J 4 bases, leaving 17 bases between the germline ends. In germline, CDR1 is SGHTS, CDR2 YDEGEE. This CDR3 region has 13 residues.

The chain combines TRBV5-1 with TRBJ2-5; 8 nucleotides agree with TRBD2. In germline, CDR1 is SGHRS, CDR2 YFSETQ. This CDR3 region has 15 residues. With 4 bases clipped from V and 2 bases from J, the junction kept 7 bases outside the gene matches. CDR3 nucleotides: TGCGCCAGCAGCCCGGGGGGGGGAGTACAAGAGACCCAGTACTTC. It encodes CASSPGGGVQETQYF.

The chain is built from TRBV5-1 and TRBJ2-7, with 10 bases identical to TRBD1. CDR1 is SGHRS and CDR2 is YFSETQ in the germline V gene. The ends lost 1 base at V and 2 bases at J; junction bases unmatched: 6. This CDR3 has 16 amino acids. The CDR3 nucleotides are TGCGCCAGCAGCTTGATTCCGGGACAGGGGCCCTACGAGCAGTACTTC. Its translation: CASSLIPGQGPYEQYF.

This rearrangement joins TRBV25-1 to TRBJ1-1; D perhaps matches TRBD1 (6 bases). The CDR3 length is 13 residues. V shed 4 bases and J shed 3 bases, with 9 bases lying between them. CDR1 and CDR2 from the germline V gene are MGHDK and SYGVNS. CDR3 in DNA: TGTGCCAGCAGTGGGAGGACAGACACTGAAGCTTTCTTT. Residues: CASSGRTDTEAFF.

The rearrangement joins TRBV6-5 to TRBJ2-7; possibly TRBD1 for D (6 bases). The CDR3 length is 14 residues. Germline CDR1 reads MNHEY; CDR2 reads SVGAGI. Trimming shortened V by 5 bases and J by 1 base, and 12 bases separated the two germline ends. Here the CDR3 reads CASSKLTGSYEQYF. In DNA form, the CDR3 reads TGTGCCAGCAGTAAGCTGACAGGATCCTACGAGCAGTACTTC.

The CDR3 sequence: CSVEARGGWETQYF. The CDR3 region has the DNA TGCAGCGTTGAGGCCAGGGGAGGGTGGGAGACCCAGTACTTC. This chain joins TRBV29-1 and TRBJ2-5; possible D gene TRBD2, 7 bases. Deletions cut 3 bases from V and 5 bases from J, with 16 bases between. The CDR3 spans 14 residues. Germline CDR1 is SQVTM and CDR2 is ANQGSEA.

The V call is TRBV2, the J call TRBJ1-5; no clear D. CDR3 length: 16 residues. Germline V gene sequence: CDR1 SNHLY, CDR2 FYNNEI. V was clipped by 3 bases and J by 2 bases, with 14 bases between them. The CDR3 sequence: CASSEEVGLGNQPQHF. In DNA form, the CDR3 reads TGTGCCAGCAGTGAGGAGGTGGGGTTGGGCAATCAGCCCCAGCATTTT.

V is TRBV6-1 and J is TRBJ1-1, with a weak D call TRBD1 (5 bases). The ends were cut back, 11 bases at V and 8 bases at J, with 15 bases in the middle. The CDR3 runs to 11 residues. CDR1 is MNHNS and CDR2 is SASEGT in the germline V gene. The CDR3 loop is CASREGSEAFF. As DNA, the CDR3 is TGTGCCTCCCGGGAGGGGTCCGAAGCTTTCTTT.

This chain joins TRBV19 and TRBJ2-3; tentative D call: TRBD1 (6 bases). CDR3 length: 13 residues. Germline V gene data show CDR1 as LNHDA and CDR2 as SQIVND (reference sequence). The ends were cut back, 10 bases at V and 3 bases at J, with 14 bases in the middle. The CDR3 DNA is TGTGCCACGGCGGAGAGGGGGACAGATACGCAGTATTTT. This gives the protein CATAERGTDTQYF.

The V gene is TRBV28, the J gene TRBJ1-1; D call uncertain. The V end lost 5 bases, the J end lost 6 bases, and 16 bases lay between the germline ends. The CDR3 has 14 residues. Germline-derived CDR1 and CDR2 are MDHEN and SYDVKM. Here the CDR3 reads CASSPQSRGPEAFF. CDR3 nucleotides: TGTGCCAGCAGTCCCCAGTCCCGCGGCCCTGAAGCTTTCTTT.

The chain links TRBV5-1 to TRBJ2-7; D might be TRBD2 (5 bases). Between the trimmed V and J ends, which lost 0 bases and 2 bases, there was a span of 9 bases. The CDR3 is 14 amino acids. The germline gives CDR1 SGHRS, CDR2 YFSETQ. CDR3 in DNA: TGCGCCAGCAGCTTGGCCTGGGGAGCCTACGAGCAGTACTTC. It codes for CASSLAWGAYEQYF.

The CDR3 sequence: CASSEWGQGPQYF. The CDR3 DNA sequence: TGTGCCAGCAGTGAATGGGGACAGGGCCCGCAGTATTTT. The V call is TRBV25-1, the J call TRBJ2-3; 9 positions agree with TRBD1. CDR1 MGHDK and CDR2 SYGVNS come from the germline V gene. CDR3 length: 13 residues. Trimming took 1 base from V and 10 from J; bases not matched to a gene: 3. The whole variable domain, filled in from reference TRBV25-1 and TRBJ2-3, reads EADIYQTPRYLVIGTGKKITLECSQTMGHDKMYWYQQDPGMELHLIHYSYGVNSTEKGDLSSESTVSRIRTEHFPLTLESARPSHTSQYLCASSEWGQGPQYFGPGTRLTVL.

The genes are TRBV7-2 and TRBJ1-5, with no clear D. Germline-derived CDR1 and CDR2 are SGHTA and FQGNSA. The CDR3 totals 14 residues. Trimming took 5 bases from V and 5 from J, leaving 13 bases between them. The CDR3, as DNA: TGTGCCAGCAGCGGTCCGGGGAGCGATCAGCCCCAGCATTTT. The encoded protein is CASSGPGSDQPQHF.

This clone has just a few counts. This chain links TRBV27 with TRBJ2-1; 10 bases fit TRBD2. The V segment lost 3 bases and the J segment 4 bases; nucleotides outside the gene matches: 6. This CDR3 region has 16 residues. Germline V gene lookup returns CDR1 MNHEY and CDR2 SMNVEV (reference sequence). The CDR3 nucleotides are TGTGCCAGCAGTTTTGCCGGGACTAGCGCTTACAATGAGCAGTTCTTC. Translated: CASSFAGTSAYNEQFF.